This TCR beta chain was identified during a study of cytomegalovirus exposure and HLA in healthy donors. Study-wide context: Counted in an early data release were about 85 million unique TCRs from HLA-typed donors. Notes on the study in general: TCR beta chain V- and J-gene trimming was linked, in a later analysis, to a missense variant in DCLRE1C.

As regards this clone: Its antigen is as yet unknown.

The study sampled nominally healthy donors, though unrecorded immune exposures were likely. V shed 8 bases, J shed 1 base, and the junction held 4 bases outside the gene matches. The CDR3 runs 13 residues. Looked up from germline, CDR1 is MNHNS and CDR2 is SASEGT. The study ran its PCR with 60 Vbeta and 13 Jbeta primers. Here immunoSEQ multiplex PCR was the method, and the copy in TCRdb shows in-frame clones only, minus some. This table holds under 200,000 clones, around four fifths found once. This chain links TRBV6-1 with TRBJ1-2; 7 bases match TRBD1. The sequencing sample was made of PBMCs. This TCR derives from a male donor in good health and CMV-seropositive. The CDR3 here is CASGQALNYGYTF. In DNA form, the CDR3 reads TGTGCCAGCGGACAGGCCCTTAACTATGGCTACACCTTC.